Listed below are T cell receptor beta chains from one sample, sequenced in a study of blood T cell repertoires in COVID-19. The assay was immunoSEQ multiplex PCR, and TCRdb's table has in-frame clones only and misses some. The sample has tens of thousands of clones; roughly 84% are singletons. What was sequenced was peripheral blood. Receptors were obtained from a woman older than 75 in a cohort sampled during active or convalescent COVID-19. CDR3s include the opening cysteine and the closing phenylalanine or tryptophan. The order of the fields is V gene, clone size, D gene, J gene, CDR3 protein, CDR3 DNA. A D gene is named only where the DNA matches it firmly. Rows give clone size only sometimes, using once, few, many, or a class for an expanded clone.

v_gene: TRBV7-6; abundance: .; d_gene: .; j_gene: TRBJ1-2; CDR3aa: CASSQAGGGVNYGYTF; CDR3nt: TGTGCCAGCAGCCAAGCTGGGGGCGGCGTTAACTATGGCTACACCTTC
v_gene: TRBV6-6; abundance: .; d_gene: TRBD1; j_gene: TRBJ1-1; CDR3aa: CASRRQGAIVGDTEAFF; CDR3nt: TGTGCCAGCAGACGACAGGGGGCTATTGTGGGGGACACTGAAGCTTTCTTT
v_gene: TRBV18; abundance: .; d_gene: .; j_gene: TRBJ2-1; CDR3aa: CASSPPSSPYNEQFF; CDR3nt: TGTGCCAGCTCACCACCGAGTTCCCCCTACAATGAGCAGTTCTTC
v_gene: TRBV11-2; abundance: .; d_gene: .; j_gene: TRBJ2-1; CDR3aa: CASSVEQVREQFF; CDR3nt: TGTGCCAGCAGCGTCGAGCAGGTTCGTGAGCAGTTCTTC
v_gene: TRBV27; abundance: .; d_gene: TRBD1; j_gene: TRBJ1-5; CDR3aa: CASSATGRWGTSQPQHF; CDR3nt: TGTGCCAGCAGTGCGACAGGGAGATGGGGCACAAGTCAGCCCCAGCATTTT
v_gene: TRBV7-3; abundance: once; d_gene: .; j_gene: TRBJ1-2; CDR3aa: CASSPLAVSGYTF; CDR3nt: TGTGCCAGCAGCCCCCTAGCCGTCTCTGGCTACACCTTC
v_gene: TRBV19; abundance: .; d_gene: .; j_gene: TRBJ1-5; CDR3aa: CASSYGGTNQPQHF; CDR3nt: TGTGCCAGTAGTTACGGGGGTACCAATCAGCCCCAGCATTTT
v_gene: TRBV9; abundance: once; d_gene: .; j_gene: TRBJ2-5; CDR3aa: CASSVDPVFSETQYF; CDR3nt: TGTGCCAGCAGCGTAGATCCGGTTTTTTCAGAGACCCAGTACTTC
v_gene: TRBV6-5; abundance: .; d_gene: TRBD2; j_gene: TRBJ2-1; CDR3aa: CASSYSGAGRRNEQFF; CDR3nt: TGTGCCAGCAGTTACTCAGGAGCGGGGAGACGGAATGAGCAGTTCTTC
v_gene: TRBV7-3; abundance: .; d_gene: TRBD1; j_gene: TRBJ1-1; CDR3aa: CASSPIGGGKGGEAFF; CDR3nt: TGTGCCAGCAGCCCTATTGGAGGGGGCAAAGGAGGTGAAGCTTTCTTT
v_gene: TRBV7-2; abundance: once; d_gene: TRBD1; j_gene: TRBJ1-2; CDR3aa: CASSPGTGGYGYTF; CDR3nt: TGTGCCAGCAGCCCCGGGACAGGGGGATATGGCTACACCTTC
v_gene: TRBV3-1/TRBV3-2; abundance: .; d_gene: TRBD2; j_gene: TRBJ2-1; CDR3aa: CASSQKGLAGGNYNEQFF; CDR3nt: TGTGCCAGCAGCCAAAAGGGACTAGCGGGAGGGAATTACAATGAGCAGTTCTTC
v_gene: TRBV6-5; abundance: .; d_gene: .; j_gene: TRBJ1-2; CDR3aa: CASESTNYGYTF; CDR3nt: TGTGCCAGCGAGAGCACTAACTATGGCTACACCTTC
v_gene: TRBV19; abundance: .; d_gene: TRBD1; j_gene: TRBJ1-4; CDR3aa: CASKADRGNEKLFF; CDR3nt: TGTGCCAGTAAGGCGGACAGGGGTAATGAAAAACTGTTTTTT
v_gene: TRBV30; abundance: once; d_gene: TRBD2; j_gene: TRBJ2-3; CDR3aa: CAWSPGLAGGFADTQYF; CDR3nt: TGTGCCTGGAGTCCGGGACTAGCGGGAGGGTTCGCAGATACGCAGTATTTT
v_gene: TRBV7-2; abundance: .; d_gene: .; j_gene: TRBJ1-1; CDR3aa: CASSLEVRVSTEAFF; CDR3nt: TGTGCCAGCAGCTTAGAGGTCAGGGTGAGCACTGAAGCTTTCTTT
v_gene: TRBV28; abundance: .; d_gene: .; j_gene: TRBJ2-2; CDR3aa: CASATLEGGTGELFF; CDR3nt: TGTGCCAGCGCGACTTTAGAGGGTGGGACCGGGGAGCTGTTTTTT
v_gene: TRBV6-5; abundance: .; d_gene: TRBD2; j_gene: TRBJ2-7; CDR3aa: CASTSRRGTYEQYF; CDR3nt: TGTGCCAGCACCTCCCGGCGGGGGACCTACGAGCAGTACTTC
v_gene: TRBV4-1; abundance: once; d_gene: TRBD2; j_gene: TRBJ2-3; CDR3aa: CASNRLAGGTDTQYF; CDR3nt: TGCGCCAGCAATCGGCTAGCGGGAGGCACAGATACGCAGTATTTT
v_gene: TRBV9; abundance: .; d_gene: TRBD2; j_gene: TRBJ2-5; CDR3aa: CASSVVASGGTQYF; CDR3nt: TGTGCCAGCAGCGTAGTGGCTAGCGGGGGGACCCAGTACTTC
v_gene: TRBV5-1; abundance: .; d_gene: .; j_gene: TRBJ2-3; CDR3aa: CASSLGMAASTDTQYF; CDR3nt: TGCGCCAGCAGCTTGGGCATGGCGGCTAGCACAGATACGCAGTATTTT
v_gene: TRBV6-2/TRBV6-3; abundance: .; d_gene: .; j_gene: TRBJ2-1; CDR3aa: CASSHPLAKLFYNEQFF; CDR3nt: TGTGCCAGCAGCCACCCCCTAGCTAAGCTCTTTTACAATGAGCAGTTCTTC
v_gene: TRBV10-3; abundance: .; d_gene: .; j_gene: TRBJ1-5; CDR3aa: CAISTGRQPQHF; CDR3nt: TGTGCCATCAGCACAGGGCGTCAGCCCCAGCATTTT
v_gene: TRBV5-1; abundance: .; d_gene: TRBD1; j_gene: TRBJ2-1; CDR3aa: CASSRDRRAQGSYNEQFF; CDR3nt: TGCGCCAGCAGCCGGGACAGGAGGGCTCAAGGCTCCTACAATGAGCAGTTCTTC
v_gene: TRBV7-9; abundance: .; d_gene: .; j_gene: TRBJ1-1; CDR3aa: CASSLPGGGNTEAFF; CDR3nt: TGTGCCAGCAGCCTCCCGGGGGGAGGGAACACTGAAGCTTTCTTT
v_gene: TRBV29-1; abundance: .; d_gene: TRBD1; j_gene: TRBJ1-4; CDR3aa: CSVDRDRGSNEKLFF; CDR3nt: TGCAGCGTTGACCGGGACAGGGGCAGTAATGAAAAACTGTTTTTT
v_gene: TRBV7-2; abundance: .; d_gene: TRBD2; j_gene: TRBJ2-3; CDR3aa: CASSFGTGGRATDTQYF; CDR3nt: TGTGCCAGCAGCTTCGGAACTGGCGGGAGGGCCACAGATACGCAGTATTTT
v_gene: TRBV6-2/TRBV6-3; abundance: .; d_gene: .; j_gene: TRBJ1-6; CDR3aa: CASSYRDIDNSPLHF; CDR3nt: TGTGCCAGCAGTTATAGAGACATAGATAATTCACCCCTCCACTTT
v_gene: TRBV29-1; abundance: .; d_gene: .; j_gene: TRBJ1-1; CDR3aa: CSGNRDGRNTEAFF; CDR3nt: TGCAGCGGTAACCGGGACGGGAGGAACACTGAAGCTTTCTTT
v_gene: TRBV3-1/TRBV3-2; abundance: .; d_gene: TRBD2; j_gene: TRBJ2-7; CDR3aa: CASSPGLAGVYEQYF; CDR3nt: TGTGCCAGCAGTCCCGGACTAGCGGGAGTCTACGAGCAGTACTTC
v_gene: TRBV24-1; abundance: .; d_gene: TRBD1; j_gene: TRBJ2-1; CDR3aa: CATRPGGGQGAKLIYNEQFF; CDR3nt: TGTGCCACCAGACCGGGGGGGGGACAGGGGGCGAAACTGATATACAATGAGCAGTTCTTC
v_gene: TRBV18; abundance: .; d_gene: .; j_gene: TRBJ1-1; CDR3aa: CASSPPMNTEAFF; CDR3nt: TGTGCCAGCTCACCACCTATGAACACTGAAGCTTTCTTT
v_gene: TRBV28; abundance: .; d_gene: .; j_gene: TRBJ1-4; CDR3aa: CASSGQSSVATNEKLFF; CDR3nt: TGTGCCAGCAGTGGACAGAGTAGTGTGGCTACTAATGAAAAACTGTTTTTT
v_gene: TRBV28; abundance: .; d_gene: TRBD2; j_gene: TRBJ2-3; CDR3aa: CASSFPSGGRTDTQYF; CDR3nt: TGTGCCAGCAGTTTCCCGTCGGGCGGGAGAACAGATACGCAGTATTTT
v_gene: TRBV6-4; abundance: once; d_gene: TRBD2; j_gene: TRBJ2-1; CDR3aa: CASPRGAYNEQFF; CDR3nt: TGTGCCAGCCCCCGGGGGGCCTACAATGAGCAGTTCTTC
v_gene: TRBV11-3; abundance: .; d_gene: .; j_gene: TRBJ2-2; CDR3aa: CASSLGLAGTGELFF; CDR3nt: TGTGCCAGCAGCTTAGGGCTCGCAGGGACCGGGGAGCTGTTTTTT
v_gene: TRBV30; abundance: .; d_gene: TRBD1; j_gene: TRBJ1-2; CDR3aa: CAWGGQEIYGYTF; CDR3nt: TGTGCCTGGGGGGGACAGGAGATCTATGGCTACACCTTC
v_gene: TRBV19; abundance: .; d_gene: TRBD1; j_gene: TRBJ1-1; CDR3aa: CASSVQGATEAFF; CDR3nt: TGTGCCAGTAGTGTACAGGGGGCCACTGAAGCTTTCTTT
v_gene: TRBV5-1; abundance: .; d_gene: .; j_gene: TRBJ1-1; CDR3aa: CASRTDLNTEAFF; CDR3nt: TGCGCCAGCAGGACAGACCTGAACACTGAAGCTTTCTTT
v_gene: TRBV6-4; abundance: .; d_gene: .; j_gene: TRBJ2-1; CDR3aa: CASSVTSEFEQFF; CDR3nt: TGTGCCAGTTCTGTGACGTCGGAGTTTGAGCAGTTCTTC
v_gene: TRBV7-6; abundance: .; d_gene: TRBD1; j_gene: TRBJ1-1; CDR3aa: CASRQGQGVEAFF; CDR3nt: TGTGCCAGCAGACAAGGACAGGGGGTTGAAGCTTTCTTT
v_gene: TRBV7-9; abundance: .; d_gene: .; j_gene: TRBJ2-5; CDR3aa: CASSLDIRGTQYF; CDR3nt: TGTGCCAGCAGCTTAGACATCCGGGGGACCCAGTACTTC
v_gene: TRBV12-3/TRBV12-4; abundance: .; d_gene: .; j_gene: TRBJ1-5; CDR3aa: CASSLLGEQPQHF; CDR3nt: TGTGCCAGCAGTTTATTGGGAGAGCAGCCCCAGCATTTT
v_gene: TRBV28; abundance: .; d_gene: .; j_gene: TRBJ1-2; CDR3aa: CATRISDIANYGYTF; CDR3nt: TGTGCCACCCGGATATCAGACATAGCTAACTATGGCTACACCTTC
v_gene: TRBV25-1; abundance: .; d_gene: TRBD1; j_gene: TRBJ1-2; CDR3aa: CASSESGGAYGYTF; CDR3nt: TGTGCCAGCAGTGAGTCAGGGGGCGCCTATGGCTACACCTTC
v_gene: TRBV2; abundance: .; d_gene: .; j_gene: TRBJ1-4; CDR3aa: CASMVGSANEKLFF; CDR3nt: TGTGCCAGCATGGTAGGGAGCGCCAATGAAAAACTGTTTTTT
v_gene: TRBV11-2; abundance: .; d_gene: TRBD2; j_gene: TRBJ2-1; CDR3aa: CASSFLAGGLGEQFF; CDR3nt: TGTGCCAGCAGCTTCCTAGCGGGAGGGCTCGGTGAGCAGTTCTTC
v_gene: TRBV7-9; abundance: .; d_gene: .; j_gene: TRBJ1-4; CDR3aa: CASSLDGTRNEKLFF; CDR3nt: TGTGCCAGCAGCTTAGACGGGACAAGGAATGAAAAACTGTTTTTT
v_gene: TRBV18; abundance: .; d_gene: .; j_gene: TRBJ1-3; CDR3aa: CASSPLGTPGNTIYF; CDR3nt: TGTGCCAGCTCACCCTTGGGGACTCCTGGAAACACCATATATTTT
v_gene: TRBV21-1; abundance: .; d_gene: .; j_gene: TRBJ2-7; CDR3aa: CASSKAALRSSYEQYF; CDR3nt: TGTGCCAGCAGCAAAGCCGCTCTTCGGAGCTCCTACGAGCAGTACTTC
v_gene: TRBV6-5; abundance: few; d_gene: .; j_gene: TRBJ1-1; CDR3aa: CASSSGYTEAFF; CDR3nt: TGTGCCAGCAGTAGCGGATACACTGAAGCTTTCTTT
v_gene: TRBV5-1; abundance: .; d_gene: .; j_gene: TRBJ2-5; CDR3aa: CASSLAAGTQVETQYF; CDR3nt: TGCGCCAGCAGCTTGGCAGCCGGGACACAAGTGGAGACCCAGTACTTC
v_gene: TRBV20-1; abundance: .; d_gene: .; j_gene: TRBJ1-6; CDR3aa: CSASLQGAYNSPLHF; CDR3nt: TGCAGTGCTAGTTTGCAGGGCGCCTATAATTCACCCCTCCACTTT
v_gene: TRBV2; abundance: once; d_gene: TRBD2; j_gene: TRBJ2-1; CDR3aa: CASSDLAGLRKVF; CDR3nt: TGTGCCAGCAGTGATCTAGCGGGATTGCGGAAAGTCTTC